A selection of T cell receptor beta chains follows, all from one sample in a study of blood T cell repertoires in COVID-19. Profiling relied on immunoSEQ multiplex PCR, and the TCRdb table lists in-frame clones only, not all of them. The sample has about 170,000 clones, approximately 80% seen once. The specimen sequenced was peripheral blood. These receptors originate from a woman aged 40 to 50 with COVID-19, enrolled during active disease. The conserved cysteine and the conserved F or W are not part of the CDR3 here.

j_gene	v_gene	CDR3aa
TRBJ2-2	TRBV6-4	ASSVGGTNTGELF
TRBJ2-5	TRBV19	ASTSSGQETQY
TRBJ2-7	TRBV23-1	ASSLGLAVSYEQY
TRBJ1-2	TRBV30	AWGQYYGYT
TRBJ2-1	TRBV19	ASSSGLAGFYNEQF
TRBJ1-1	TRBV19	ASSIGAFPTTEAF
TRBJ2-5	TRBV28	ASIENGVGGKQETQY
TRBJ2-1	TRBV3-1/TRBV3-2	ASSQVRRSSPVRGNEQF
TRBJ1-2	TRBV28	ASIGRGYGYT
TRBJ1-4	TRBV4-1	ASSRDFVEKLF
TRBJ2-7	TRBV3-1/TRBV3-2	ASSQEREGTYEQY
TRBJ2-3	TRBV9	ASSSPLGGERGHTDTQY
TRBJ2-2	TRBV19	ASSILGSGELF
TRBJ1-2	TRBV5-4	ASSTSQGSYGYT
TRBJ2-1	TRBV30	AWTKSGSFVVPGEQF